The 15 T cell receptor beta chains presented below share a single source sample, sequenced in a study of monozygotic twins with inflammatory bowel disease. TCRdb reprocessed the 5' RACE reads and keeps a single row for each CDR3 protein, giving no DNA. The clone table shows some 100,000 distinct CDR3 sequences, with the ten largest holding around 12%. The sequenced sample was blood. Source of these receptors: a human donor with ulcerative colitis or Crohn's disease, or a healthy co-twin of an affected twin (not recorded which).

The chain carries TRBV29-1 and TRBJ2-1; TCRdb designates TRBD1, a call that cannot be tested without DNA. Germline V lookup: CDR1 SQVTM, CDR2 ANQGSEA. This CDR3 is built from 14 residues. Here the CDR3 reads CSVDSRRGSGEQFF.

The chain employs TRBV6-5 and TRBJ2-7; with no DNA, the TCRdb D assignment of TRBD1 cannot be verified. CDR1 and CDR2 (germline): MNHEY, SVGAGI. The CDR3 is 18 residues long. CDR3 region: CASSYPPPGQGDPYEQYF.

The chain has TRBV7-6 and TRBJ2-1. The CDR3 contains 16 residues. The germline V gene encodes CDR1 SGHVS and CDR2 FNYEAQ. The CDR3 here is CASSLDARLSYNEQFF.

The genes are TRBV4-1 and TRBJ1-1; TCRdb returns TRBD1, unconfirmable since there is no DNA. Per germline, CDR1 MGHRA and CDR2 YSYEKL. The CDR3 runs to 18 residues. CDR3 protein: CASSQGPGRGGKGTEAFF.

The genes are TRBV20-1 and TRBJ2-7; TCRdb calls TRBD2, which cannot be checked without DNA. The CDR3 has 13 residues. Looked up from germline, CDR1 is DFQATT and CDR2 is SNEGSKA (reference sequence). Here the CDR3 reads CSARLAYSYEQYF.

The chain employs TRBV2 and TRBJ2-3; TCRdb's D call of TRBD2 is untestable without DNA. The length of the CDR3 is 15 residues. The germline V gene has CDR1 SNHLY and CDR2 FYNNEI. CDR3 residues: CASGGTSGMADTQYF.

V gene TRBV5-1 combines with J gene TRBJ1-6; the TRBD1 assignment by TCRdb is unverifiable without DNA. Germline CDR1 is SGHRS and CDR2 is YFSETQ. This CDR3 contains 15 residues. CDR3 region: CASSLAGTERSPLHF.

The genes are TRBV7-9 and TRBJ1-4; the D gene TCRdb calls, TRBD1, cannot be checked with no DNA. Looked up from germline, CDR1 is SEHNR and CDR2 is FQNEAQ (reference sequence). The CDR3 has 14 residues. CDR3 region: CATFGQDDNEKLFF.

The V and J genes are TRBV7-9 and TRBJ2-5; absent DNA, TCRdb's TRBD1 call cannot be checked. In germline, CDR1 is SEHNR, CDR2 FQNEAQ (reference sequence). This CDR3 has 17 residues. The CDR3 loop reads CASSLARTGTTGETQYF.

This sequence joins TRBV3-1 and TRBJ2-6; TCRdb returns TRBD2, unconfirmable since there is no DNA. Germline loops: CDR1 LGHDT, CDR2 YNNKEL (reference sequence). CDR3 length: 16 residues. The CDR3 protein is CASSPGGDSGANVLTF.

CDR3 residues: CAISDPGQGTRSSYEQYF. The V and J genes are TRBV10-3 and TRBJ2-7; TCRdb proposes TRBD1, but this gene call is untestable without DNA. The CDR3 has 18 amino acids. CDR1 is ENHRY and CDR2 is SYGVKD in the germline V gene.

The chain links TRBV5-1 to TRBJ2-1; TCRdb returns TRBD2, unconfirmable since there is no DNA. CDR3 length: 15 amino acids. Germline V gene data show CDR1 as SGHRS and CDR2 as YFSETQ. The CDR3 protein is CASSLAHRTSGEQFF.

This chain links TRBV5-1 with TRBJ1-4; TCRdb's D call of TRBD1 is untestable without DNA. This CDR3 has 14 amino acids. Germline CDR1 is SGHRS and CDR2 is YFSETQ. The CDR3 reads CASRWDRGGEKLFF.

The V gene is TRBV7-8, the J gene TRBJ1-5; TCRdb's D call, TRBD1, is unchecked because there is no DNA. The length of the CDR3 is 17 residues. The germline gives CDR1 SGHVS, CDR2 FQNEAQ. The CDR3 region is CASSFDRARRGNQPQHF. Based on the CDR3 plus reference TRBV7-8 and TRBJ1-5, the full variable domain is GAGVSQSPRYKVAKRGQDVALRCDPISGHVSLFWYQQALGQGPEFLTYFQNEAQLDKSGLPSDRFFAERPEGSVSTLKIQRTQQEDSAVYLCASSFDRARRGNQPQHFGDGTRLSIL.

The genes are TRBV19 and TRBJ1-6. Germline CDR1 and CDR2: LNHDA and SQIVND (reference sequence). CDR3 length: 13 amino acids. The CDR3 loop is CASRPPTNSPLHF.